The T cell receptor beta chain described here comes from a study of blood T cells in healthy people across ages. The study, taken as a whole, reports: Diversity estimates drawn from one million T cells were deemed underestimates. Naive T cell percentage strongly correlated with TCR beta diversity. Compared with aged donors, long-lived donors showed fewer expanded clones, suggesting selection.

Comments on this clonotype: Its antigen is as yet unknown.

Next came a second PCR, run for roughly 6 to 11 cycles, which used a sample-barcoded 5' primer along with a J-beta primer mix. Every sample produced at least 2.5 million CDR3-containing paired-end reads. Each CDR3 protein is one row after TCRdb ran MiXCR on the 5' RACE reads. The table lists about 1.7 million distinct CDR3 sequences, approximately 28% of them singletons. The specimen was blood. The receptor was isolated from a woman between 25 and 40 years old in good health.

CDR3 residues: CSASLRGGIDYNEQFF. The CDR3 DNA is TGCAGTGCCTCGCTACGTGGCGGGATAGACTACAATGAGCAGTTCTTC. The genes are TRBV20-1 and TRBJ2-1, with D possibly TRBD2 on 6 matching bases. Germline V gene lookup returns CDR1 DFQATT and CDR2 SNEGSKA (reference sequence). Trimming removed 6 bases at V and 3 bases at J, with 21 bases between. The CDR3 has 16 residues.